Below, one T cell receptor (beta chain) is given with its context. The antigen is undetermined. A much larger clone differs by one base, so this may be a read error. The sample belongs to a study of regulatory T cells in long-lasting Graves disease. Study-level results: Persistent disease was associated with favored TRBV28 usage and with favored use of TRBJ1-2 and TRBJ2-5. Patients with persistent disease shared roughly 3,000 public clonotypes, outpacing the roughly 950 shared by new patients.

Time point defined: newly diagnosed GD, antithyroid drugs for less than 3 months. After RNA was extracted from PBMCs, the TCR library was made from it. It was by American Thyroid Association guidelines that Graves' disease was diagnosed. For TCR beta, libraries came from iRepertoire HTBI primers and Arm-PCR of CDR3 regions. TCRdb ran MiXCR on the multiplex PCR reads and lists one entry per CDR3 protein. The sample consists of over 450,000 distinct CDR3 sequences, 12% of them appearing once. The CDR3 contains 13 residues. V lost 3 bases to trimming and J lost 5 bases, with 10 bases between them. These records were also assigned to another study, of T cells in Graves' hyperthyroidism and ophthalmopathy.

The sequence was collected from a woman in her thirties with Graves disease. Sequencing was performed on peripheral blood mononuclear cells (PBMCs), taken at new diagnosis, from a patient treated with antithyroid drugs. The rearrangement joins TRBV12-3 or TRBV12-4 to TRBJ1-1; D is ambiguous. The DNA of the CDR3 is TGTGCCAGCAGTTTCGTCAGGAGGACTGAAGCTTTCTTT. Translation: CASSFVRRTEAFF.